Sequencing of this TCR beta chain was carried out in a study of cytomegalovirus exposure and HLA in healthy donors. Whole-study findings and limits: The authors considered a cluster of highly shared sequence variants likely to be a sequencing artifact. The investigators catalogued 150 to 200 TCR beta chains as cytomegalovirus-associated.

In the case of this clone: Its target is unknown.

The junction had 3 bases not matched to a gene; V was cut back by 6 bases and J by 1 base. Germline assignment: CDR1 MNHEY and CDR2 SVGAGI. The CDR3 is made up of 14 amino acids. Primers for the PCR totalled 60 Vbeta and 13 Jbeta. Assay: immunoSEQ multiplex PCR; the TCRdb copy retains only in-frame clones and omits some. The sample shows around 75,000 clones, and less than 6% sits with its ten largest clones. The chain joins TRBV6-5 to TRBJ2-5; 9 bases line up with TRBD2. Sequenced: PBMCs. This TCR was recovered from a man aged 40-49 years in good health and CMV-seronegative. In DNA form, the CDR3 reads TGTGCCAGCAGCCAAGCGGGGGGCCAAGAGACCCAGTACTTC. Protein sequence: CASSQAGGQETQYF.